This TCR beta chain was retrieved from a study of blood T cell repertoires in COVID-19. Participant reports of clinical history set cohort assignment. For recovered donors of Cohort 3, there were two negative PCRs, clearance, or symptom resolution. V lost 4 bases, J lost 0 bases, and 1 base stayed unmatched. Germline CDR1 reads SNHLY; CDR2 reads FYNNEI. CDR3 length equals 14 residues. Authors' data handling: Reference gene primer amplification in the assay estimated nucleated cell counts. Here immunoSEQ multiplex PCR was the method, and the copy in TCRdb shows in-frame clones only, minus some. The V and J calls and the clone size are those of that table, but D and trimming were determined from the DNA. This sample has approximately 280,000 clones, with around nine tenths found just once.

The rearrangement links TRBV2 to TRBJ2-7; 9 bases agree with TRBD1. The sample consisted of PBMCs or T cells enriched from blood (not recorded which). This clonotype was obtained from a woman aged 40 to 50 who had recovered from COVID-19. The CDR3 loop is CASSGTGDSYEQYF. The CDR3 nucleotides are TGTGCCAGCAGTGGGACAGGGGACTCCTACGAGCAGTACTTC.